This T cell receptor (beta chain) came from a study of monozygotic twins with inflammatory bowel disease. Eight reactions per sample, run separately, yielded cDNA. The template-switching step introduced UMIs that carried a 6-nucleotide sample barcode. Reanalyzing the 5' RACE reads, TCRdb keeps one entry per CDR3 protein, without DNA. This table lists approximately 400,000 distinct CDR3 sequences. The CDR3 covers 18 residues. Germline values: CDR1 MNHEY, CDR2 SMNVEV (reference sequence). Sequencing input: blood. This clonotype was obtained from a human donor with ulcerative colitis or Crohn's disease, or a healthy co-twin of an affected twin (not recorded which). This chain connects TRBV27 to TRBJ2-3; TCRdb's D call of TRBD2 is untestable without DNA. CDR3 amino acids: CASSTPIAGGRSTDTQYF.